This T cell receptor (beta chain) was obtained from a study of shared clonotypes between healthy human individuals. Notes on the study in general: In general, naive subsets displayed greater estimated richness than memory subsets did. Non-shared clonotypes had lower generation probabilities than clonotypes shared by all four sorted-subset donors. Naive CD4 clonotype sharing across four donors was around 5.5%. Apart from blood, nothing was sampled; tissue repertoires likely differ.

The method was immunoSEQ multiplex PCR; TCRdb's version includes in-frame clones alone and lacks a portion of them. Of over a million clones in the sample, 75% were seen once. In germline, CDR1 is SGHRS, CDR2 YFSETQ. This CDR3 contains 15 residues. V lost 5 bases to trimming and J lost 4 bases; unmatched junction nucleotides: 12. As to this clone: Its antigen is currently unknown.

The receptor was isolated from a man between 18 and 35 years old in good health. The specimen was memory CD4+ T cells sorted from blood. Subset described: CD45RA-negative fraction. The chain couples TRBV5-1 to TRBJ2-7; 7 nucleotides align to TRBD1. CDR3 region: CASRLQTGYEYEQYF. The CDR3, as DNA: TGCGCCAGCAGACTCCAGACAGGGTATGAATACGAGCAGTACTTC.